The text below deals with one TCR beta chain. Its antigen is undetermined. Once RNA had been extracted, it was reverse transcribed into cDNA to act as the sequencing template. Repertoires were generated with immunoSEQ multiplex PCR, while TCRdb's copy carries only in-frame clones and drops some. Counted here are roughly 230,000 clones, approximately 40% occurring once; the ten biggest clones make up over 2%. These data originate in a study of CD8+ T cells in alopecia areata. Treatment specified: oral pan-JAK inhibitor, 5-10 mg twice daily. Peripheral blood, together with lesional scalp punch biopsies, was collected from alopecia areata patients. Findings and limits, study-wide: Lesional tissue from the scalp (especially in alopecia totalis/universalis) showed higher clonality than normal scalp. As there was one nonresponder, how baseline CD8+ expansion relates to response remains uncertain. Patients shared TCRs less clearly than mice did, possibly owing to HLA.

Germline V gene sequence: CDR1 SGHTA, CDR2 FQGNSA. The length of the CDR3 is 14 residues. The V and J ends lost 2 bases and 5 bases respectively, with 12 bases between them. The clonotype comes from a human donor with alopecia areata. This chain connects TRBV7-2 to TRBJ2-5, with D possibly TRBD2 on 5 matching bases. Sequenced here: CD4+ T cells sorted from blood, sampled at approximately week 39, from a patient treated with tofacitinib. The chain's CDR3 is CASSLFASPETQYF. In DNA, the CDR3 is TGTGCCAGCAGCTTATTCGCTAGCCCCGAGACCCAGTACTTC.